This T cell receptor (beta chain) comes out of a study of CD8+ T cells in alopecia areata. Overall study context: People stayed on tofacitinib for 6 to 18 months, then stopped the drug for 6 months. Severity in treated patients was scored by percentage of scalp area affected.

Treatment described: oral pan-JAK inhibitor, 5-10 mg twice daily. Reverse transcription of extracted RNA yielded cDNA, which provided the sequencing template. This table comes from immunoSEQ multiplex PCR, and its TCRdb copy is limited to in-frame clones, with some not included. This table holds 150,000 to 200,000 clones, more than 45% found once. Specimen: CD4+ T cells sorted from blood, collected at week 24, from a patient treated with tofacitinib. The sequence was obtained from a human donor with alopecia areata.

The CDR3 protein is CASSLGSGMNTEAFF. CDR3 DNA sequence: TGTGCCAGCAGCTTAGGGTCAGGGATGAACACTGAAGCTTTCTTT. The gene calls are TRBV7-2 and TRBJ1-1; D is possibly TRBD1 (5 bases). Germline V gene lookup returns CDR1 SGHTA and CDR2 FQGNSA. Trimming removed 1 base from V and 0 bases from J, with 9 bases in between. The CDR3 covers 15 residues.